The following is a T cell receptor (beta chain) sequence with its context. Its recognized antigen is unknown. In this entry, gene names and germline sequences are mouse ones. The sequenced fragment ends 4 residues before the CDR3 boundary, so the rest is inferred from the germline J gene. From the germline V gene (reference sequence), CDR1 is NSQYPW and CDR2 is LRSPGD. CDR3 length: 14 amino acids, cysteine to phenylalanine. The DNA covers only part of the CDR3, 30 bases in frame from base 1. Libraries were constructed by the immunoSEQ multiplex PCR assay. To provide template for TCR sequencing, every sample had RNA extracted and reverse transcribed into cDNA. SuperScript III was used to make first-strand cDNA, primed with a 2:1 mix of oligo-dT and random hexamers. A synthetic immune receptor repertoire was used to assess amplification bias, and residual bias was removed computationally. Libraries were sequenced on Illumina HiSeq using 60 bp reads that covered the CDR3 and were read from J toward V. The authors' pipeline ran thus. After raw reads were preprocessed to remove errors, the CDR3 was defined following IMGT conventions as running from the conserved cysteine to phenylalanine. To get clonality, Shannon entropy was normalized by log2 of the number of productive unique TCRs and the result was subtracted from 1. Scalp TCRbeta sequences were cross-referenced with sorted blood CD4 and CD8 repertoires so that the CD4 or CD8 identity of scalp clones could be inferred. The source is immuneACCESS, and TCRdb retained only in-frame sequences with V and J called. Part of the clones is not carried over; for the studies checked, unresolved V genes explain less than half of this, and the remainder is unexplained. Clone size and the V and J calls come from that table; the DNA yielded D and trimming. The table shows over 100,000 clones here, with no singletons. The ten largest clones represent about 19% of the sample.

The sample originates from a study of CD8+ T cells in alopecia areata (dated by TCRdb to 2017 to 2018). With regard to the full study: Female C3H/HeJ recipients, about 7-10 weeks old, were grafted with skin from C3H/HeJ donors with spontaneous alopecia (about 6-12 months old). The RNA source kit depended on sample type: the PAXgene miRNA kit for fixed scalp, the miRNeasy kit for PBMCs, and the RNeasy kit for mouse skin. Clonality in the scalp was compared among normal scalp (n=4), patchy alopecia areata scalp (n=8), and alopecia totalis/universalis scalp (n=8). immunoSEQ multiplex PCR using 35 Vbeta forward primers and 13 Jbeta reverse primers was used to amplify TCRbeta CDR3 regions. In both human patients and the C3H/HeJ mouse model, the study applied high-throughput TCRbeta sequencing to look at T cell clonal expansion in alopecia areata. On the human side, TCRbeta sequencing was run on scalp tissue and on sorted CD4+ and CD8+ peripheral blood T cells from healthy controls and from alopecia areata patients with either patchy or totalis/universalis disease.

Overall study results and their limits: Shared TCR sequences between patients were less evident than in mice, which may be partly attributable to HLA diversity in the patient population. Compared with normal scalp, lesional scalp, particularly in alopecia totalis/universalis, had higher clonality and more expanded CD8+ clones, which suggests antigenic drive. Scalp TCR repertoire analysis is complicated because resident alphabeta T cells in normal human skin are also sequenced, whereas mouse skin is dominated by gammadelta T cells.

This clonotype was obtained from a C3H/HeJ mouse with alopecia areata. The MHC haplotype of this strain is H2-k. Material: lesional skin. The chain employs TRBV1 and TRBJ2-7; possibly the D gene is TRBD1, per 5 matching bases. CDR3 loop: CTCSADGREDEQYF. CDR3 bases read: TGCACCTGCAGTGCAGACGGCAGGGAGGAT.